These 25 T cell receptor beta chains share one sample of origin, sequenced in a study of CD8 T cells in Susac syndrome. When the RNA was reverse transcribed, random hexamers were used with an input of about 0.5 to 1 ug. A single record per CDR3 protein comes from TCRdb applying MiXCR to the immunoSEQ multiplex PCR reads. The sample records approximately 260,000 distinct CDR3 sequences, almost 97% being singletons. The source material was CD4+ T cells from PBMCs. These receptor sequences come from a human donor with Susac syndrome.

The chain links TRBV18 to TRBJ1-2; tentative D call: TRBD1 (6 bases). Trimming pared 0 bases from V and 0 bases from J, leaving 8 bases between. This CDR3 comprises 15 residues. Germline loops: CDR1 KGHSH, CDR2 LQKENI. The CDR3 reads CASSPPDRPNYGYTF. CDR3 coding DNA: TGTGCCAGCTCACCACCGGACAGACCTAACTATGGCTACACCTTC.

V and J are TRBV7-3 and TRBJ1-1; D not certain. Trimming removed 4 bases from V and 8 bases from J, with 14 bases in between. The germline gives CDR1 SGHTA, CDR2 FQGTGA. This CDR3 has 13 amino acids. Written as DNA, the CDR3 is TGTGCCAGCAGCTCCCAACGCTATATGGAAGCTTTCTTT. This codes for CASSSQRYMEAFF.

J is TRBJ2-1 and V is TRBV18, with D tentatively TRBD1 or TRBD2 (5 bases each). The germline CDR1 and CDR2 sequences are KGHSH and LQKENI. V lost 6 bases and J 5 bases, leaving 29 bases between the germline ends. There are 19 residues in the CDR3. The CDR3 loop reads CASSPRGARGFGFDNEQFF. In nucleotides, the CDR3 is TGTGCCAGCTCCCCAAGGGGAGCCCGTGGGTTTGGATTCGACAATGAGCAGTTCTTC. The whole variable domain, remainder taken from reference TRBV18 and TRBJ2-1, is NAGVMQNPRHLVRRRGQEARLRCSPMKGHSHVYWYRQLPEEGLKFMVYLQKENIIDESGMPKERFSAEFPKEGPSILRIQQVVRGDSAAYFCASSPRGARGFGFDNEQFFGPGTRLTVL.

The chain is built from TRBV6-5 and TRBJ2-2; D possibly uses TRBD1 or TRBD2 (5 bases each). CDR1 MNHEY and CDR2 SVGAGI come from the germline V gene. V was cut by 7 bases and J by 6 bases, with 18 bases left in between. CDR3 size: 15 residues. The CDR3 spells CASNRDGRFSGELFF. In nucleotides, the CDR3 is TGTGCCAGCAATCGGGACGGACGGTTTTCCGGGGAGCTGTTTTTT.

This chain uses TRBV25-1 with TRBJ2-7; D remains unclear. The V and J ends lost 4 bases and 1 base respectively, with 5 bases between them. Germline CDR1 MGHDK, CDR2 SYGVNS. The CDR3 totals 12 residues. CDR3 sequence: CASSGISYEQYF. The CDR3 DNA sequence: TGTGCCAGCAGTGGAATTTCCTACGAGCAGTACTTC.

The chain uses TRBV29-1 and TRBJ2-7, with a tentative D call TRBD2 (6 bases). Germline CDR1 SQVTM, CDR2 ANQGSEA. V was shortened by 1 base and J by 2 bases, with 12 bases between the two germline ends. This CDR3 region has 14 residues. CDR3 bases: TGCAGCGTTGAAGCGGCTAGCGCTCCCTACGAGCAGTACTTC. Translated: CSVEAASAPYEQYF.

This chain links TRBV12-3 or TRBV12-4 with TRBJ2-1, with a tentative D call TRBD2 (6 bases). This CDR3 contains 15 residues. Trimming shortened V by 6 bases and J by 10 bases, and 22 bases separated the two germline ends. The CDR3 loop reads CASSDIKRAQGEQFF. The CDR3 nucleotides are TGTGCCAGCAGCGATATTAAGCGGGCCCAAGGCGAGCAGTTCTTC.

The chain couples TRBV29-1 to TRBJ2-7; 11 bases align to TRBD2. The CDR3 sequence is 16 residues long. The V gene end was trimmed by 5 bases and the J gene end by 2 bases; junction bases not matched to a gene: 11. From germline, CDR1 is SQVTM and CDR2 ANQGSEA. The CDR3, as DNA: TGCAGCGTTTACGGGCTGGGGACTAGCGGAGCCTACGAGCAGTACTTC. It encodes CSVYGLGTSGAYEQYF.

This chain uses TRBV20-1 with TRBJ2-6; no firm D call. CDR1 and CDR2 (germline): DFQATT, SNEGSKA (reference sequence). The CDR3 covers 14 residues. V was trimmed by 1 base and J by 4 bases, leaving 8 bases between them. The CDR3 region is CSARAPIGANVLTF. The CDR3 DNA follows: TGCAGTGCTAGAGCCCCCATCGGGGCCAACGTCCTGACTTTC.

The rearrangement links TRBV4-1 to TRBJ1-5; 8 positions match TRBD1. The CDR3 has 16 residues. The junction had 9 bases not matched to a gene; V was cut back by 2 bases and J by 6 bases. Germline CDR1 and CDR2: MGHRA and YSYEKL. The CDR3 sequence is CASSQLRQGTGQPQHF. The CDR3 DNA is TGCGCCAGCAGCCAACTGAGACAGGGGACCGGTCAGCCCCAGCATTTT.

The V call is TRBV29-1, the J call TRBJ2-7; either TRBD1 or TRBD2 may fit D (5 bases each). Deletions cut 4 bases from V and 3 bases from J, with 10 bases between. In germline, CDR1 is SQVTM, CDR2 ANQGSEA. The CDR3 spans 12 residues. CDR3 region: CSVGGTFYEQYF. In DNA form, the CDR3 reads TGCAGCGTTGGGGGGACCTTCTACGAGCAGTACTTC.

The V and J genes are TRBV15 and TRBJ2-4; no firm D call. CDR3 length equals 14 residues. Trimming took 5 bases from V and 6 from J, leaving 14 bases between them. Germline loops: CDR1 LNHNV, CDR2 YYDKDF (reference sequence). CDR3 sequence reads: CATSPTMSLNIQYF. As DNA, the CDR3 is TGTGCCACCAGCCCCACAATGAGCTTAAACATTCAGTACTTC. Full variable domain (missing parts from reference TRBV15 and TRBJ2-4): DAMVIQNPRYQVTQFGKPVTLSCSQTLNHNVMYWYQQKSSQAPKLLFHYYDKDFNNEADTPDNFQSRRPNTSFCFLDIRSPGLGDTAMYLCATSPTMSLNIQYFGAGTRLSVL.

This sequence joins TRBV9 and TRBJ2-1; D ambiguous. Germline loops: CDR1 SGDLS, CDR2 YYNGEE. The CDR3 covers 13 residues. V dropped 2 bases and J dropped 8 bases, with 11 bases sitting between them. DNA of the CDR3: TGTGCCAGCAGCGTCCGACCCCGAGATGAGCAGTTCTTC. Encoded protein: CASSVRPRDEQFF.

The chain employs TRBV20-1 and TRBJ2-1, with 8 bases aligning to TRBD2. CDR3 length equals 15 residues. In germline, CDR1 is DFQATT, CDR2 SNEGSKA (reference sequence). V shed 6 bases and J 9 bases; nucleotides not matched to a gene: 16. The CDR3 DNA reads as TGCAGTGCCGCTCCGTTAACGGGAGGGCCGGGTGAGCAGTTCTTC. Translated, it gives CSAAPLTGGPGEQFF.

CDR3 in DNA: TGTGCCAGCAGTTTCTCGGGATCCATACCTGAGCAGTTCTTC. It specifies CASSFSGSIPEQFF. This sequence joins TRBV28 and TRBJ2-1; D might be TRBD2 (5 bases). V lost 3 bases, J lost 9 bases, and 15 bases lay in between. The CDR3 has 14 amino acids. Germline V gives CDR1 MDHEN, CDR2 SYDVKM.

This chain joins TRBV3-1 and TRBJ1-2, with unresolved D. The CDR3 spans 13 residues. Per germline, CDR1 LGHDT and CDR2 YNNKEL (reference sequence). V gave up 1 base and J gave up 3 bases, with 6 bases separating them. CDR3 sequence (DNA): TGTGCCAGCAGCCAAGTCAGCCACTATGGCTACACCTTC. Its translation is CASSQVSHYGYTF.

The chain has TRBV4-1 and TRBJ1-1, with TRBD1 matching 7 bases. Trimming removed 1 base from V and 4 bases from J; junction bases left unmatched: 6. CDR3 length: 15 residues. Germline V lookup: CDR1 MGHRA, CDR2 YSYEKL. Here the CDR3 reads CASSQGGTVPTEAFF. CDR3 in DNA: TGCGCCAGCAGCCAAGGCGGGACAGTGCCCACTGAAGCTTTCTTT.

The count of this clonotype is one. This chain uses TRBV29-1 with TRBJ1-1; D not certain. Germline V gene sequence: CDR1 SQVTM, CDR2 ANQGSEA. V lost 7 bases, J lost 11 bases, and 14 bases lay in between. This CDR3 is built from 10 residues. This CDR3 reads CSAAEEGAFF. DNA of the CDR3: TGCAGCGCCGCAGAGGAGGGCGCTTTCTTT.

The count of this clonotype is one. The chain couples TRBV6-2 or TRBV6-3 to TRBJ1-1; D is unclear. The V gene lost 2 bases and the J gene lost 3 bases, with 13 bases spanning the gap. Per the germline V gene, CDR1 is MNHEY and CDR2 is SVGEGT. The CDR3 sequence is 15 residues long. The CDR3 nucleotides read TGTGCCAGCAGTTACGAGAGCAGTGACTACACTGAAGCTTTCTTT. This gives the protein CASSYESSDYTEAFF.

The V gene is TRBV20-1, the J gene TRBJ2-7; 11 positions agree with TRBD2. The trim removed 6 bases at V and 6 bases at J, leaving 4 bases unmatched. The germline V gene encodes CDR1 DFQATT and CDR2 SNEGSKA (reference sequence). The CDR3 totals 12 residues. CDR3 sequence: CSARLAGGEQYF. In DNA, the CDR3 is TGCAGTGCCCGCCTAGCGGGAGGCGAGCAGTACTTC.

This chain uses TRBV7-2 with TRBJ1-4; no clear D gene. Germline CDR1 is SGHTA and CDR2 is FQGNSA. This CDR3 region has 17 residues. With 4 bases removed from V and 0 bases from J, the gap between germline ends came to 15 bases. CDR3 region: CASSWTYDGATNEKLFF. In DNA form, the CDR3 reads TGTGCCAGCAGCTGGACGTATGACGGTGCAACTAATGAAAAACTGTTTTTT.

The chain couples TRBV2 to TRBJ2-7; no clear D. Between the trimmed V and J ends, which lost 4 bases and 4 bases, there was a span of 5 bases. The CDR3 length is 11 residues. Germline V gives CDR1 SNHLY, CDR2 FYNNEI. The CDR3 loop reads CASSVGYEQYF. The CDR3 nucleotides read TGTGCCAGCAGTGTTGGGTACGAGCAGTACTTC.

V usage is TRBV6-6 and J usage is TRBJ2-7; tentative D call: TRBD2 (6 bases). With 2 bases removed from V and 4 bases from J, the gap between germline ends came to 12 bases. Per germline, CDR1 MNHNY and CDR2 SVGAGI (reference sequence). The CDR3 extends over 14 amino acids. CDR3 region: CASSYPAGGYEQYF. The CDR3 DNA is TGTGCCAGCAGTTACCCGGCCGGGGGATACGAGCAGTACTTC.

This chain connects TRBV3-1 to TRBJ1-5, with D unresolved. V was pared by 4 bases and J by 2 bases, with 12 bases between. Germline V gives CDR1 LGHDT, CDR2 YNNKEL (reference sequence). This CDR3 is built from 15 residues. CDR3 protein: CASSRTSIGNQPQHF. Written as DNA, the CDR3 is TGTGCCAGCAGCCGTACTTCAATAGGCAATCAGCCCCAGCATTTT. The full variable domain, completed using reference TRBV3-1 and TRBJ1-5, is DTAVSQTPKYLVTQMGNDKSIKCEQNLGHDTMYWYKQDSKKFLKIMFSYNNKELIINETVPNRFSPKSPDKAHLNLHINSLELGDSAVYFCASSRTSIGNQPQHFGDGTRLSIL.

This chain links TRBV7-2 with TRBJ1-4, with 8 bases fitting TRBD1. Germline-derived CDR1 and CDR2 are SGHTA and FQGNSA. V lost 5 bases and J lost 7; bases outside the gene matches: 15. The CDR3 extends over 17 amino acids. The CDR3 protein is CASSPRGSGGFREKLFF. CDR3 DNA: TGTGCCAGCAGCCCGAGAGGGTCAGGGGGCTTCCGTGAAAAACTGTTTTTT.